This TCR beta chain was retrieved from a study of metastatic and nonmetastatic thyroid tumors. Study overall: Comparison of repertoires was carried out across blood and tumor or nodule tissue from malignant and benign thyroid patients.

Original handling: Differences in CDR3 between clinicopathological groups were drawn on to build a classifier intended to discriminate distant-metastatic papillary thyroid cancer patients. TCRdb re-called the PCR reads with MiXCR. The V and J calls and clone size are TCRdb's, not the authors'. In the table there are over 30,000 clones, 18% of which are singletons. Germline V gene sequence: CDR1 MNHEY, CDR2 SVGAGI. The CDR3 covers 13 residues. V shed 2 bases and J shed 4 bases, with 6 bases lying between them. This clone has a count of ten or more. Thyroid surgery was preceded by no treatment in any patient.

The sequence was obtained from a male donor with papillary thyroid cancer or a benign thyroid nodule (not recorded which). Some clones in this sample may be carry-over from other donors' samples. The specimen was blood. The V call is TRBV6-5, the J call TRBJ1-5; no clear D gene. The CDR3 loop is CASSYKFNQPQHF. The CDR3 DNA reads TGTGCCAGCAGTTACAAGTTTAATCAGCCCCAGCATTTT.